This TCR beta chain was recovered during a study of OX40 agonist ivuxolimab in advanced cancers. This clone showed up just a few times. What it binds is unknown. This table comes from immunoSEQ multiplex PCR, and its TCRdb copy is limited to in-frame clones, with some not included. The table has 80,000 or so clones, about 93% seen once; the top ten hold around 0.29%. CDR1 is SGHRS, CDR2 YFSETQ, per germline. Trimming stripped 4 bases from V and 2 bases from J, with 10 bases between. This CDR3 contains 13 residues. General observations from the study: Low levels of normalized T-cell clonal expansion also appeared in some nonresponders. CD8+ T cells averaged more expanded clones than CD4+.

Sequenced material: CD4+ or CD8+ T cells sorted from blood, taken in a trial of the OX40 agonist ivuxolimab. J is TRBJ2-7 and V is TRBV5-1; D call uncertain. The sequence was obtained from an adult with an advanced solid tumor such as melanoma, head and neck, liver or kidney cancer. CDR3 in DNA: TGCGCCAGCAGCCCGGTGGGGACCTACGAGCAGTACTTC. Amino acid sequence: CASSPVGTYEQYF.